The 8 T cell receptor beta chains given below trace back to one sample, sequenced in a study of blood T cell repertoires in COVID-19. TCRdb's table, derived via immunoSEQ multiplex PCR, lists solely in-frame clones and lacks some. The repertoire has 200,000 to 300,000 clones, approximately 90% of them found once; the top ten carry roughly 3.7%. The sequencing sample was made of peripheral blood. These receptors all come from a woman aged 35 to 49 with acute or convalescent COVID-19.

The chain has TRBV2 and TRBJ2-2, with D possibly being TRBD1 (5 bases). Per the germline V gene, CDR1 is SNHLY and CDR2 is FYNNEI. CDR3 length equals 13 residues. The V end was cut by 6 bases, the J end by 6 bases, with 11 bases between. DNA for the CDR3: TGTGCCAGCAGACGACCAGGGCCCGGGGAGCTGTTTTTT. Residues: CASRRPGPGELFF.

CDR3 residues: CASRRDVSGNTIYF. The CDR3 DNA follows: TGTGCCAGCAGGCGGGACGTCTCTGGAAACACCATATATTTT. V is TRBV2 and J is TRBJ1-3; possible D gene TRBD1, 5 bases. This CDR3 contains 14 residues. Germline CDR1 reads SNHLY; CDR2 reads FYNNEI. Trimming left V 6 bases short and J 0 bases short, with 9 bases between.

V usage is TRBV27 and J usage is TRBJ1-2, with D tentatively TRBD1 (5 bases). The germline V gene encodes CDR1 MNHEY and CDR2 SMNVEV (reference sequence). Trimming left V 6 bases short and J 4 bases short, with 15 bases between. This CDR3 is built from 14 residues. CDR3 region: CASRSPRRGYGYTF. The CDR3 DNA reads as TGTGCCAGCAGATCACCTCGAAGGGGCTATGGCTACACCTTC.

The chain uses TRBV7-2 and TRBJ1-1; 7 bases are shared with TRBD1. The CDR3 has 15 residues. The V gene's germline CDR1 is SGHTA and CDR2 FQGNSA. V dropped 5 bases and J dropped 0; count of bases not matched to a gene: 6. CDR3 sequence reads: CASSESGQMNTEAFF. The CDR3 bases are TGTGCCAGCAGCGAATCGGGACAGATGAACACTGAAGCTTTCTTT.

V gene TRBV18 combines with J gene TRBJ1-1; the D is unclear. The CDR3 sequence is 14 residues long. Trimming left V 1 base short and J 7 bases short, with 13 bases between. Per germline, CDR1 KGHSH and CDR2 LQKENI. The CDR3 loop is CASSPLSGESEAFF. The CDR3 DNA is TGTGCCAGCTCACCACTCTCCGGGGAGAGTGAAGCTTTCTTT.

The V and J genes are TRBV2 and TRBJ1-5; D possibly corresponds to TRBD1 (6 bases). This CDR3 spans 15 amino acids. Per the germline V gene, CDR1 is SNHLY and CDR2 is FYNNEI. Trimming cost V 6 bases and J 0 bases, with 12 bases left between them. The CDR3 region has the DNA TGTGCCAGCAGAGAGGACAGCTATAGCAATCAGCCCCAGCATTTT. It is translated as CASREDSYSNQPQHF.

The CDR3 protein is CASSPQTGAETQYF. In DNA form, the CDR3 reads TGTGCCAGCAGCCCTCAGACAGGGGCCGAGACCCAGTACTTC. This chain joins TRBV9 and TRBJ2-5, with 8 bases fitting TRBD1. The CDR3 contains 14 residues. The ends lost 4 bases at V and 5 bases at J; junction bases unmatched: 7. Germline values: CDR1 SGDLS, CDR2 YYNGEE.

The J gene is TRBJ1-4, the V gene TRBV30; 7 bases are a match to TRBD1. Germline V gene data show CDR1 as GTSNPN and CDR2 as SVGIG (reference sequence). The CDR3 extends over 13 amino acids. The V segment lost 4 bases and the J segment 8 bases; nucleotides outside the gene matches: 7. The CDR3 spells CAWNRDRGEKLFF. Written as DNA, the CDR3 is TGTGCCTGGAACCGGGACAGAGGGGAAAAACTGTTTTTT.